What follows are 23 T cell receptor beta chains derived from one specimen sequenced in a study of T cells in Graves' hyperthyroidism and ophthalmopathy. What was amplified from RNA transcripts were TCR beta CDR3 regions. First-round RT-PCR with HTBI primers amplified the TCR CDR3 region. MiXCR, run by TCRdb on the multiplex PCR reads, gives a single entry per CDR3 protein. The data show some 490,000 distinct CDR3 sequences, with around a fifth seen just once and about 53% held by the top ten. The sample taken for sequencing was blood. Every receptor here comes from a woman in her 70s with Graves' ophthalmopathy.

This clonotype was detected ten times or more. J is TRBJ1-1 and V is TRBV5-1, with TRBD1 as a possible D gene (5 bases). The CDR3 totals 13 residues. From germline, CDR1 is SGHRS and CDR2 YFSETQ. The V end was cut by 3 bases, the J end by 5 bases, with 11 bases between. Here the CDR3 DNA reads TGCGCCAGCAGCTGGGGGGACGATACTGAAGCTTTCTTT. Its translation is CASSWGDDTEAFF.

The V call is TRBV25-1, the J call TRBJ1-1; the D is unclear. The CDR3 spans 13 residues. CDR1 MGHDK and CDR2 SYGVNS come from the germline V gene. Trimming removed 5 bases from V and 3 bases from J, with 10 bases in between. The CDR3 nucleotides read TGTGCCAGCAGTCGAGAAGAGGACACTGAAGCTTTCTTT. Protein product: CASSREEDTEAFF.

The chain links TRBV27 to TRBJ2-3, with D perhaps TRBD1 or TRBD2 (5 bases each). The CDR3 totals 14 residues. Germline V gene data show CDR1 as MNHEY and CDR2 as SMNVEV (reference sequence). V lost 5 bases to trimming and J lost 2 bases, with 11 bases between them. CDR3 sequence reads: CASSHTGTTDTQYF. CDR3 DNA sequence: TGTGCCAGCAGTCACACCGGGACCACAGATACGCAGTATTTT.

CDR3 coding DNA: TGCGCCAGCAACGGACTTACCCCTAGCGGGAGGGCGGGAGACTCCTACAATGAGCAGTTCTTC. Amino acid sequence: CASNGLTPSGRAGDSYNEQFF. The chain is built from TRBV5-1 and TRBJ2-1; 12 bases align to TRBD2. This CDR3 region has 21 residues. Unmatched junction bases numbered 19, after V lost 6 bases and J lost 0 bases. In germline, CDR1 is SGHRS, CDR2 YFSETQ.

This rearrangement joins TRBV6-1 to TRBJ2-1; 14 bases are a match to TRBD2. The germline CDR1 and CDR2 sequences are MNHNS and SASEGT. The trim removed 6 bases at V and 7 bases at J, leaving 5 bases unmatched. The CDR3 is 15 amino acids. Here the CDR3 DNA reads TGTGCCAGCAGCCGGGGACTAGCGGGAGTTAATGAGCAGTTCTTC. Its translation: CASSRGLAGVNEQFF.

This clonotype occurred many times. CDR3 coding DNA: TGTGCCAGCAGTCTCCCTGACGGGGTTGGGCAGTACTTC. Translation gives CASSLPDGVGQYF. This chain connects TRBV12-3 or TRBV12-4 to TRBJ2-7; weak D call: TRBD2 (5 bases). This CDR3 is 13 amino acids long. V was shortened by 5 bases and J by 9 bases, with 17 bases between the two germline ends.

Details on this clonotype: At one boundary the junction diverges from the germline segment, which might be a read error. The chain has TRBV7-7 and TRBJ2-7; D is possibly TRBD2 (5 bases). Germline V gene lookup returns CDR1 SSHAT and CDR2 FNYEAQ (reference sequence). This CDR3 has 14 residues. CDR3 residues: CASSSRADSYEQYF. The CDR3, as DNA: TGTGCTAGCAGCTCGCGGGCTGATTCCTACGAGCAGTACTTC.

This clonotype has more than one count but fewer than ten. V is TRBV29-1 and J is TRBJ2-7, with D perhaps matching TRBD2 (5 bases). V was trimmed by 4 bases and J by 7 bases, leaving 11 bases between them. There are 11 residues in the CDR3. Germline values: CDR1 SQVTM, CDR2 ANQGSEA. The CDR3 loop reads CSVGGGWEQYF. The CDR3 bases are TGCAGCGTTGGAGGAGGTTGGGAGCAGTACTTC.

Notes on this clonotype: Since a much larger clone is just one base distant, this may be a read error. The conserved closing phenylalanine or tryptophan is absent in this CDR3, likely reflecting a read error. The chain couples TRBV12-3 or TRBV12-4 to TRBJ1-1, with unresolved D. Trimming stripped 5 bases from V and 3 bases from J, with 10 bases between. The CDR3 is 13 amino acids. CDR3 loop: CASSRSWDTEAFL. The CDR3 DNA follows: TGTGCCAGCAGTCGGAGCTGGGACACTGAAGCTTTCCTT.

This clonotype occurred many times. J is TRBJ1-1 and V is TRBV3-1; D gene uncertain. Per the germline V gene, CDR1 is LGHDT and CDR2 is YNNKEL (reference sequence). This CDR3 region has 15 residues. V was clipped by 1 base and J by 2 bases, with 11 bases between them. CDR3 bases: TGTGCCAGCAGCCAAGGGTGGGGAGGAAACACTGAAGCTTTCTTT. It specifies CASSQGWGGNTEAFF.

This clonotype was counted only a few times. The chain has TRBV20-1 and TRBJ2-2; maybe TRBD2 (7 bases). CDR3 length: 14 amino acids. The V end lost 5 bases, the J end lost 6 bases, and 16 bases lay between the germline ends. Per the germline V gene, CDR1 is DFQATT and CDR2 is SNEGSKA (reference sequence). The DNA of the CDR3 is TGCAGTGCTCGAAAAGGGGGGGCGGCCGGGGAGCTGTTTTTT. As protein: CSARKGGAAGELFF.

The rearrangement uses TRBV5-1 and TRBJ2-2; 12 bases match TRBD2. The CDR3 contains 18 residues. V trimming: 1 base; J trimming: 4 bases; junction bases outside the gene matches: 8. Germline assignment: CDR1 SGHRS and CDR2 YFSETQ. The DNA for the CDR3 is TGCGCCAGCAGCTTGTATACAACTAGCGGGAGGCCCACCGGGGAGCTGTTTTTT. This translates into CASSLYTTSGRPTGELFF.

This chain's CDR3 is CASSQWGLAGGEDTQYF. CDR3 nucleotides: TGCGCCAGCAGCCAATGGGGACTAGCGGGGGGAGAAGATACGCAGTATTTT. J is TRBJ2-3 and V is TRBV4-3; TRBD2 aligns across 15 bases. The CDR3 sequence is 17 residues long. V gave up 2 bases and J gave up 5 bases; unmatched junction bases: 5. CDR1 LGHNA and CDR2 YSLEER come from the germline V gene.

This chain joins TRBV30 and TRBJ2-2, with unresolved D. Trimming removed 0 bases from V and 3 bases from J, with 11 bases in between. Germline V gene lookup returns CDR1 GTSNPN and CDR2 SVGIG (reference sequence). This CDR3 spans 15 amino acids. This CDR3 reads CAWSVGPWDTGELFF. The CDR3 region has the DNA TGTGCCTGGAGTGTCGGCCCTTGGGACACCGGGGAGCTGTTTTTT.

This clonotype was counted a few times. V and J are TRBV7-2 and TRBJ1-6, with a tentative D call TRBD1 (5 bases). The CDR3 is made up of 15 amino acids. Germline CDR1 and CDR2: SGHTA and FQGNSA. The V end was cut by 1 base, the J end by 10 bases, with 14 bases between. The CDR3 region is CASSLVSQGTSPLHF. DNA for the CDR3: TGTGCCAGCAGCTTAGTTTCGCAGGGAACATCACCCCTCCACTTT. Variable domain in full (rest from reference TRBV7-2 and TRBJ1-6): GAGVSQSPSNKVTEKGKDVELRCDPISGHTALYWYRQSLGQGLEFLIYFQGNSAPDKSGLPSDRFSAERTGGSVSTLTIQRTQQEDSAVYLCASSLVSQGTSPLHFGNGTRLTVT.

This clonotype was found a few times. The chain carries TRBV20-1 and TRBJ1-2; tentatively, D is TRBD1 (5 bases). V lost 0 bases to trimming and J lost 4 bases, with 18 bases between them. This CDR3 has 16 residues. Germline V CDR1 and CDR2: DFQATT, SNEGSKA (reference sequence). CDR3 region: CSARDRRQGLSYGYTF. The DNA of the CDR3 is TGCAGTGCTAGAGATCGGCGGCAGGGTCTAAGCTATGGCTACACCTTC.

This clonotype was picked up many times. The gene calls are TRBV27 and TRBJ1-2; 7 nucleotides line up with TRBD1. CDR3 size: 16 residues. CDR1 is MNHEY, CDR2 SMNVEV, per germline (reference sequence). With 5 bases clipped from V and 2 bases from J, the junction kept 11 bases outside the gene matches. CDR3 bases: TGTGCCAGCAGTACCTTGACAGGGAGGGTGAACTATGGCTACACCTTC. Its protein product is CASSTLTGRVNYGYTF.

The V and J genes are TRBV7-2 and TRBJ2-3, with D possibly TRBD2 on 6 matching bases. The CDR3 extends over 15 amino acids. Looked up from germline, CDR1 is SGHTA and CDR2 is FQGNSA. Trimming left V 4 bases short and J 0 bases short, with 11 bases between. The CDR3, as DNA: TGTGCCAGCAGCTCGGGACTTCTTAGCACAGATACGCAGTATTTT. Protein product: CASSSGLLSTDTQYF. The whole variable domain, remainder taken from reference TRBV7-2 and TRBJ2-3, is GAGVSQSPSNKVTEKGKDVELRCDPISGHTALYWYRQSLGQGLEFLIYFQGNSAPDKSGLPSDRFSAERTGGSVSTLTIQRTQQEDSAVYLCASSSGLLSTDTQYFGPGTRLTVL.

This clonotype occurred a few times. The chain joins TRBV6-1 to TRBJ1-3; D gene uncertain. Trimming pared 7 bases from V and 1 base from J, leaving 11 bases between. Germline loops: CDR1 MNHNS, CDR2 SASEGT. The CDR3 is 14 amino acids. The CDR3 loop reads CASTPPGSGNTIYF. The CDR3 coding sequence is TGTGCCAGCACTCCCCCGGGGTCTGGAAACACCATATATTTT.

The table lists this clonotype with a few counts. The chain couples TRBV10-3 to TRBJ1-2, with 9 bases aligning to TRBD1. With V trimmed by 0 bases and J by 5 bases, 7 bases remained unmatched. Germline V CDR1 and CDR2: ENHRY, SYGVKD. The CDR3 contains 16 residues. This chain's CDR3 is CAISESGQQGAYGYTF. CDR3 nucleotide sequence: TGTGCCATCAGTGAGTCGGGGCAACAGGGGGCTTATGGCTACACCTTC.

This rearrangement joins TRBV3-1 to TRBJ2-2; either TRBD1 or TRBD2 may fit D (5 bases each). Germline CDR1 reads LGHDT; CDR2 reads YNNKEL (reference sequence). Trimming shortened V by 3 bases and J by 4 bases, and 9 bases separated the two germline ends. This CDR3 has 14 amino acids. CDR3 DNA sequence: TGTGCCAGCAGCCACGGGACCGGCACCGGGGAGCTGTTTTTT. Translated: CASSHGTGTGELFF.

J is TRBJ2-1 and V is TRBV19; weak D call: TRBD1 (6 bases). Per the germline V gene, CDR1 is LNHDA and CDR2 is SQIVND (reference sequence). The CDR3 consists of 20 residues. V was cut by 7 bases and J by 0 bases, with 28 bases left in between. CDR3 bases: TGTGCCAGTAAGGTCCGGGGCAGGGGCGTTAAAAGGAGCTCCTACAATGAGCAGTTCTTC. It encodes CASKVRGRGVKRSSYNEQFF. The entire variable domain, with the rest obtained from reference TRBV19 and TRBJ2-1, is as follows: DGGITQSPKYLFRKEGQNVTLSCEQNLNHDAMYWYRQDPGQGLRLIYYSQIVNDFQKGDIAEGYSVSREKKESFPLTVTSAQKNPTAFYLCASKVRGRGVKRSSYNEQFFGPGTRLTVL.

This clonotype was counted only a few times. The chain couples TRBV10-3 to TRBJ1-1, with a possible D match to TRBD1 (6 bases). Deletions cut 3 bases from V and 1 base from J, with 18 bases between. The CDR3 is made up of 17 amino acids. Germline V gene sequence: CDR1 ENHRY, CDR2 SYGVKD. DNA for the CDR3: TGTGCCATCAGTGAACCCGGAGGACAGAGGGGGAACACTGAAGCTTTCTTT. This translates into CAISEPGGQRGNTEAFF.